The clone carrying this T cell receptor beta chain was recorded once. This sample was included in a study of blood T cell repertoires in COVID-19. The table came from immunoSEQ multiplex PCR; TCRdb's copy has only in-frame clones and leaves some out. The table records some 290,000 clones, about 90% of them present only once. Germline-derived CDR1 and CDR2 are SGHRS and YFSETQ. The CDR3 runs 14 residues. V lost 0 bases and J 4 bases, leaving 8 bases between the germline ends. Sequenced sample: peripheral blood. The J gene is TRBJ2-4, the V gene TRBV5-1; a possible D gene is TRBD1 (5 bases). This TCR came from a woman aged 25 to 39 with COVID-19, enrolled during active disease. This CDR3 reads CASSLVAGKNIQYF. The CDR3 nucleotides read TGCGCCAGCAGCTTGGTGGCAGGGAAAAACATTCAGTACTTC.